The T cell receptor (beta chain) under discussion was sequenced for a study of PD-1 blockade in classical Hodgkin lymphoma. Background on the study: Nivolumab was administered to patients intravenously at 3 mg/kg every 2 weeks. Study results and limitations: Baseline diversity in complete responders resembled that of newly diagnosed patients. Reported baseline diversity: healthy donors highest, relapsed/refractory patients lowest.

Sequenced by immunoSEQ multiplex PCR; TCRdb stores in-frame clones only, minus some. The sample consists of roughly 61,000 clones, 85% to 90% of them appearing once. Notes on this clone: Its antigen is not known.

Trimming cost V 4 bases and J 7 bases, with 13 bases left between them. Germline V gene data show CDR1 as SGHDN and CDR2 as FVKESK. The CDR3 has 14 amino acids. The patients all showed relapse after autologous stem cell transplantation, while their brentuximab vedotin exposure varied. Progressive disease, partial response or complete response was each patient's best response. V and J are TRBV14 and TRBJ1-4; D is unresolved. The receptor's source is a human donor with classical Hodgkin lymphoma. The material sequenced was peripheral blood mononuclear cells (PBMCs), taken at baseline. Here the CDR3 DNA reads TGTGCCAGCAGCCTATCTCCCGTCGGTGAAAAACTGTTTTTT. Amino acids: CASSLSPVGEKLFF.